The 22 T cell receptor beta chains listed next were all sequenced from one sample in a study of blood T cell repertoires in COVID-19 (dated by TCRdb to about 2020). Receptors were amplified or captured by the immunoSEQ multiplex PCR assay. Held by TCRdb, this immuneACCESS table contains in-frame sequences only and omits some clones. Under half of the omission traces to an unresolved V gene where checked; the cause of the rest is unknown. A total of around 150,000 clones appear in this sample, 77% of them only once. Approximately 3% of the sample is held by the ten biggest clonotypes. Sequenced: peripheral blood. These receptors came from a man aged 70 or older with acute or convalescent COVID-19.

This sequence joins TRBV15 and TRBJ2-7; a weak D match, TRBD1 (5 bases). There are 13 residues in the CDR3. Trimming took 4 bases from V and 4 from J, leaving 11 bases between them. CDR1 LNHNV and CDR2 YYDKDF come from the germline V gene (reference sequence). The CDR3 loop is CATSKNRYYEQYF. Here the CDR3 DNA reads TGTGCCACCAGCAAAAACAGGTATTACGAGCAGTACTTC.

This chain uses TRBV7-8 with TRBJ2-5; maybe TRBD2 (5 bases). Germline V CDR1 and CDR2: SGHVS, FQNEAQ. Trimming removed 0 bases from V and 5 bases from J, with 10 bases in between. The CDR3 totals 14 residues. The CDR3 nucleotides are TGTGCCAGCAGCTTAGCTGGGGTAGCGGAGACCCAGTACTTC. It translates to CASSLAGVAETQYF.

J is TRBJ1-3 and V is TRBV2; no clear D. The CDR3 length is 14 residues. Germline loops: CDR1 SNHLY, CDR2 FYNNEI. Trimming stripped 7 bases from V and 0 bases from J, with 10 bases between. DNA of the CDR3: TGTGCCAGCAAGGAGGGTGACTCTGGAAACACCATATATTTT. This sequence encodes CASKEGDSGNTIYF.

The chain links TRBV7-8 to TRBJ1-5, with 8 nucleotides matching TRBD1. The germline V gene has CDR1 SGHVS and CDR2 FQNEAQ. The CDR3 is 14 residues long. After removal of 5 bases from V and 9 bases from J, the junction contained 9 bases not matched to a gene. The CDR3 nucleotides are TGTGCCAGCAGCACAGGGGGGGACCTAGGGCCCCAGCATTTT. Its protein product is CASSTGGDLGPQHF.

The rearrangement uses TRBV9 and TRBJ1-2; no reliable D call. The CDR3 has 13 residues. CDR1 SGDLS and CDR2 YYNGEE come from the germline V gene. Trimming removed 4 bases from V and 9 bases from J, with 16 bases in between. The CDR3 protein is CASSSPGRDSYTF. Written as DNA, the CDR3 is TGTGCCAGCAGCTCCCCCGGGAGGGATAGCTACACCTTC.

This sequence joins TRBV2 and TRBJ2-3; D might be TRBD1 (6 bases). Germline V gene sequence: CDR1 SNHLY, CDR2 FYNNEI. V gave up 4 bases and J gave up 2 bases, with 16 bases separating them. This CDR3 is built from 16 residues. CDR3 residues: CASSVVRQAFTDTQYF. The CDR3 DNA follows: TGTGCCAGCAGTGTCGTCCGACAGGCCTTCACAGATACGCAGTATTTT.

This rearrangement joins TRBV6-5 to TRBJ2-7; 9 nucleotides line up with TRBD1. Germline CDR1 reads MNHEY; CDR2 reads SVGAGI. The CDR3 totals 15 residues. The junction had 7 bases not matched to a gene; V was cut back by 6 bases and J by 1 base. The CDR3 bases are TGTGCCAGCAGGGGGACAGGGACCGGGTCCTACGAGCAGTACTTC. This codes for CASRGTGTGSYEQYF.

V gene TRBV19 combines with J gene TRBJ1-2; D gene ambiguous. This CDR3 has 14 amino acids. The germline V gene encodes CDR1 LNHDA and CDR2 SQIVND (reference sequence). V was pared by 3 bases and J by 8 bases, with 16 bases between. The CDR3, as DNA: TGTGCCAGTAGTATTCCCCGGAAGGGAGGCGGCTACACCTTC. Protein: CASSIPRKGGGYTF.

This chain connects TRBV9 to TRBJ2-6, with a possible D match to TRBD1 (5 bases). The V end was cut by 0 bases, the J end by 2 bases, with 6 bases between. CDR3 length: 15 amino acids. Per the germline V gene, CDR1 is SGDLS and CDR2 is YYNGEE. Here the CDR3 reads CASSVAGTGANVLTF. In DNA, the CDR3 is TGTGCCAGCAGCGTAGCAGGGACTGGGGCCAACGTCCTGACTTTC.

A few counts support this clone. This chain uses TRBV6-1 with TRBJ2-7, with TRBD2 matching over 11 bases. V lost 4 bases, J lost 2 bases, and 13 bases stayed unmatched. The CDR3 is made up of 18 amino acids. Per the germline V gene, CDR1 is MNHNS and CDR2 is SASEGT. CDR3 sequence (DNA): TGTGCCAGCAGTGGCCCGTTTTCCGGGACTAGCGGTACCTACGAGCAGTACTTC. Translated: CASSGPFSGTSGTYEQYF.

The V gene is TRBV5-6, the J gene TRBJ2-7; D is undetermined. The germline V gene encodes CDR1 SGHDT and CDR2 YYEEEE. The CDR3 extends over 14 amino acids. V was trimmed by 5 bases and J by 2 bases, leaving 14 bases between them. CDR3 DNA sequence: TGTGCCAGCAGAGTTGAAACAGCCACCTACGAGCAGTACTTC. Translated: CASRVETATYEQYF.

J is TRBJ2-7 and V is TRBV25-1, with TRBD2 identical over 8 bases. Germline assignment: CDR1 MGHDK and CDR2 SYGVNS. Trimming removed 6 bases from V and 1 base from J; junction bases left unmatched: 11. The CDR3 length is 16 residues. This CDR3 reads CASSDQGTSLSYEQYF. The CDR3 DNA sequence: TGTGCCAGCAGCGACCAGGGGACTAGTTTGTCCTACGAGCAGTACTTC.

In this sample, this clone turned up many times. The chain is built from TRBV18 and TRBJ1-4; D remains unclear. Germline values: CDR1 KGHSH, CDR2 LQKENI. V lost 4 bases to trimming and J lost 7 bases, with 16 bases between them. The CDR3 loop spans 15 amino acids. CDR3 loop: CASSQGSVGGEKLFF. DNA for the CDR3: TGTGCCAGCTCACAAGGGTCCGTTGGAGGTGAAAAACTGTTTTTT.

The chain carries TRBV18 and TRBJ2-2; 10 positions agree with TRBD2. The germline CDR1 and CDR2 sequences are KGHSH and LQKENI. V lost 3 bases and J lost 0; bases outside the gene matches: 1. The CDR3 contains 16 residues. The CDR3 bases are TGTGCCAGCTCACCTAGCGGGGGGCCGAACACCGGGGAGCTGTTTTTT. It translates to CASSPSGGPNTGELFF.

V is TRBV13 and J is TRBJ2-2, with TRBD1 identical over 12 bases. The V gene end was trimmed by 8 bases and the J gene end by 0 bases; junction bases not matched to a gene: 10. This CDR3 comprises 18 residues. Per germline, CDR1 PRHDT and CDR2 FYEKMQ (reference sequence). CDR3 residues: CASRIVGQGAPNTGELFF. CDR3 coding DNA: TGTGCCAGCCGCATCGTGGGACAGGGGGCACCGAACACCGGGGAGCTGTTTTTT.

Points on this clone: The same CDR3 can be traced to other DNA sequences in this sample. This chain links TRBV7-3 with TRBJ2-5; TRBD2 matches 15 bases. The V gene's germline CDR1 is SGHTA and CDR2 FQGTGA. The CDR3 spans 16 residues. Trimming cost V 5 bases and J 1 base; bases outside gene matches: 2. The CDR3 DNA reads TGTGCCAGCAGCCCGGGACTAGCGGGGGGCCAAGAGACCCAGTACTTC. As protein: CASSPGLAGGQETQYF. Filled out from reference TRBV7-3 and TRBJ2-5, the complete variable domain reads GAGVSQTPSNKVTEKGKYVELRCDPISGHTALYWYRQSLGQGPEFLIYFQGTGAADDSGLPNDRFFAVRPEGSVSTLKIQRTERGDSAVYLCASSPGLAGGQETQYFGPGTRLLVL.

This rearrangement joins TRBV19 to TRBJ1-2; D is uncertain. V was shortened by 3 bases and J by 8 bases, with 19 bases between the two germline ends. Germline assignment: CDR1 LNHDA and CDR2 SQIVND (reference sequence). The length of the CDR3 is 15 residues. The CDR3 sequence: CASSITGELFKGYTF. The CDR3 DNA sequence: TGTGCCAGTAGTATTACCGGGGAACTATTCAAAGGCTACACCTTC.

This chain connects TRBV6-2 or TRBV6-3 to TRBJ2-5, with 7 nucleotides matching TRBD1. V shed 4 bases, J shed 4 bases, and the junction held 6 bases outside the gene matches. This CDR3 has 14 amino acids. Germline V CDR1 and CDR2: MNHEY, SVGEGT. The CDR3 DNA reads as TGTGCCAGCAGTTCGGGACAGTCGAGAGAGACCCAGTACTTC. Translating it yields CASSSGQSRETQYF.

The V gene is TRBV11-2, the J gene TRBJ1-4; TRBD1 matches 7 bases. The junction had 6 bases not matched to a gene; V was cut back by 1 base and J by 4 bases. In germline, CDR1 is SGHAT, CDR2 FQNNGV. This CDR3 spans 16 amino acids. CDR3 in amino acids: CASSLGGGRVNEKLFF. DNA for the CDR3: TGTGCCAGCAGCTTAGGAGGGGGCAGGGTTAATGAAAAACTGTTTTTT.

CDR3 in DNA: TGTGCCAGCAGTTTCTCGGGGGGATCCGATACGCAGTATTTT. Translating it yields CASSFSGGSDTQYF. The J gene is TRBJ2-3, the V gene TRBV6-5; TRBD2 matches 7 bases. Germline V gene lookup returns CDR1 MNHEY and CDR2 SVGAGI. Losses at the gene ends were 4 bases for V and 6 bases for J; bases not matched to a gene: 7. The CDR3 extends over 14 amino acids.

This chain connects TRBV15 to TRBJ2-3, with 7 bases lining up with TRBD2. The CDR3 totals 16 residues. The germline V gene encodes CDR1 LNHNV and CDR2 YYDKDF (reference sequence). Trimming removed 0 bases from V and 0 bases from J; junction bases left unmatched: 3. The CDR3 nucleotides are TGTGCCACCAGCAGAGACGGCGGGAGTAGCACAGATACGCAGTATTTT. It encodes CATSRDGGSSTDTQYF. Looking up the rest from reference TRBV15 and TRBJ2-3 gives the full variable domain: DAMVIQNPRYQVTQFGKPVTLSCSQTLNHNVMYWYQQKSSQAPKLLFHYYDKDFNNEADTPDNFQSRRPNTSFCFLDIRSPGLGDTAMYLCATSRDGGSSTDTQYFGPGTRLTVL.

This sequence joins TRBV14 and TRBJ1-6, with 8 bases matching TRBD1. Germline V CDR1 and CDR2: SGHDN, FVKESK. The junction had 4 bases not matched to a gene; V was cut back by 2 bases and J by 7 bases. The CDR3 consists of 15 residues. The CDR3 nucleotides read TGTGCCAGCAGCCAACAGACAGGGGAGAATTCACCCCTCCACTTT. It yields the protein CASSQQTGENSPLHF. Full variable domain (missing parts from reference TRBV14 and TRBJ1-6): EAGVTQFPSHSVIEKGQTVTLRCDPISGHDNLYWYRRVMGKEIKFLLHFVKESKQDESGMPNNRFLAERTGGTYSTLKVQPAELEDSGVYFCASSQQTGENSPLHFGNGTRLTVT.